The 2 T cell receptor beta chains given below trace back to one sample, sequenced in a study of blood T cell repertoires in COVID-19. Assay used: immunoSEQ multiplex PCR; TCRdb lists only in-frame clones, some missing. The top ten hold roughly 7.9% of the sample, which has roughly 120,000 clones, 60% to 80% seen once. Sequencing was performed on peripheral blood. The receptor set was obtained from a human donor in a cohort sampled during active COVID-19.

The table lists this clone with a count of one. The genes are TRBV19 and TRBJ1-4; D uncertain. The CDR3 totals 16 residues. Trimming stripped 6 bases from V and 3 bases from J, with 17 bases between. Per the germline V gene, CDR1 is LNHDA and CDR2 is SQIVND (reference sequence). The CDR3 loop reads CASSTLDGKANEKLFF. The CDR3 DNA is TGTGCCAGTAGCACCCTGGACGGGAAAGCTAATGAAAAACTGTTTTTT. Based on the CDR3 plus reference TRBV19 and TRBJ1-4, the full variable domain is DGGITQSPKYLFRKEGQNVTLSCEQNLNHDAMYWYRQDPGQGLRLIYYSQIVNDFQKGDIAEGYSVSREKKESFPLTVTSAQKNPTAFYLCASSTLDGKANEKLFFGSGTQLSVL.

The genes are TRBV5-1 and TRBJ1-6; 7 nucleotides line up with TRBD1. This CDR3 has 15 residues. J gave up 7 bases and V 4 bases, and 8 bases lay outside the gene matches. Germline CDR1 SGHRS, CDR2 YFSETQ. The CDR3 loop reads CASSPTGTGNSPLHF. DNA of the CDR3: TGCGCCAGCAGCCCGACAGGGACGGGGAATTCACCCCTCCACTTT.